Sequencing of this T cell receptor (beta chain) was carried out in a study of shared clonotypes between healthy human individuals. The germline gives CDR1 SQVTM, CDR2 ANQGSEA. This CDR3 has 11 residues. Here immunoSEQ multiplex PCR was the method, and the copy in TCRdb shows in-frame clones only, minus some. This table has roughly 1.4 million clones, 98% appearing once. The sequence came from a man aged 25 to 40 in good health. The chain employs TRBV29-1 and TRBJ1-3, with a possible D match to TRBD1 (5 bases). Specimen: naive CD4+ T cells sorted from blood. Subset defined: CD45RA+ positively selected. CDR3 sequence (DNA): TGCCAGGCCCGACAGGGAAACACCATATATTTT. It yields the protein CQARQGNTIYF.